A single T cell receptor (beta chain) is shown here with its context. The antigen is unknown. The sample carries other DNA sequences with the same CDR3. The data were taken from a study of shared clonotypes between healthy human individuals. Deep-level settings were used for running the assay. Sequenced by immunoSEQ multiplex PCR; TCRdb stores in-frame clones only, minus some. The sample yields millions of clones, about 95% seen once. Trimming took 0 bases from V and 4 from J, leaving 8 bases between them. CDR1 is SGHNT, CDR2 YYREEE, per germline (reference sequence). This CDR3 spans 14 amino acids. Findings of the study overall: Clonotype sharing among donors was expected to depend on sequencing depth.

In the naive CD8 group, cells lacked CD45RO and were positively selected for CCR7, so terminally differentiated effector memory CD45RA+ cells were left out. The sequencing sample was made of naive CD8+ T cells sorted from blood. The rearrangement links TRBV5-4 to TRBJ1-5; D is possibly TRBD1 (5 bases). The sequence was obtained from a man between 18 and 29 years old in good health. The CDR3 nucleotides are TGTGCCAGCAGCTTGGCAGGGAGTAATCAGCCCCAGCATTTT. This translates into CASSLAGSNQPQHF.